Given below is one T cell receptor beta chain in context. Its antigen is currently not known. Base qualities are missing; no much larger clone stands one base away. TCRbeta CDR3 regions were amplified from genomic DNA by means of the immunoSEQ Assay, a bias-controlled multiplex PCR. In the authors' own workflow: Nucleated cell counts per sample were estimated from amplification of reference gene primers within the assay. To quantify the absolute abundance of each unique TCRbeta CDR3 rearrangement, sequence reads were collapsed and filtered. For each sample, productive Simpson clonality was calculated by taking the square root of Simpson's diversity index across productive rearrangements. Held by TCRdb, this immuneACCESS table contains in-frame sequences only and omits some clones. Under half of the omission traces to an unresolved V gene where checked; the cause of the rest is unknown. V, J and clone size derive from that table, while D and trimming were established from the DNA sequence. Here the sample has roughly 180,000 clones; roughly 80% occur a single time. Jointly, the top ten make up about 6% of the sample.

Relative to germline, V is missing 5 bases and J is missing 4 bases, with 13 bases of the junction outside any gene match. There are 19 amino acids in the CDR3, from cysteine to phenylalanine inclusive. The entry retains the CDR3 DNA only, 57 bases that are in frame from base 1. The germline V gene (reference sequence) supplies CDR1 PRHDT and CDR2 FYEKMQ. This sample is drawn from a study of blood T cell repertoires in COVID-19 (dated by TCRdb to 2020 to 2022). With respect to the entire study: The collaborator samples originated in the United States, Italy and Spain and spanned the acute and convalescent phases of COVID-19. The material from the prospective study consisted of cDNA or gDNA derived from T cells, B-cell-depleted T cells, or PBMCs. The dataset comprised deeply sampled blood TCRbeta repertoires from subjects exposed to, actively infected with, or recovered from COVID-19. The repertoires were made available in a free public database intended to serve as a resource for research on the immune response to SARS-CoV-2. Samples were obtained from the ongoing ImmuneRACE study (first 160 participants) and from roughly 1,300 subjects provided by 6 global collaborators. The sample metadata nearly always contained a de-identified subject ID, COVID-19 status, age in years and sex. Where HLA class I and class II types were available, the types were taken from metadata supplied by the sample provider, not from assay-based typing.

Participants in the prospective study were aged roughly 18 to 89 years, lived in 24 United States geographic areas, and enrolled through a virtual design. In the prospective study, participants were assigned to cohorts based on the clinical history participants reported in a screening survey and a study questionnaire. Mobile phlebotomists in the prospective study collected whole blood, serum and a nasopharyngeal or oropharyngeal swab from every participant. Additional blood draws and questionnaires over an approximately two-month period could optionally be provided by prospective study participants. Before DNA extraction, blood samples from the prospective study were shipped at room temperature or frozen. Paper-wide results and their limitations: The amount of clinical and demographic metadata varied by source and participant and was provided uncurated.

The receptor's source is a woman between 35 and 50 years old with acute COVID-19. The receptor chain draws on TRBV13 and TRBJ2-1, with 14 bases aligning to TRBD2. Sequencing was carried out using PBMCs or T cells enriched from blood (not recorded which). CDR3 sequence: CASSRTSGRWGSSYNEQFF. At the DNA level, the sequence is TGTGCCAGCAGCCGGACTAGCGGGAGGTGGGGGTCCTCATACAATGAGCAGTTCTTC.